Listed here is a single T cell receptor (beta chain). Its cognate antigen is unknown. For sequencing, patients were chosen who had shown expansion of CD8+CD57+ cells by flow cytometry. Each patient carried a diagnosis of severe acquired aplastic anemia. Patients had received no therapy at the time of blood sampling. The template used for profiling TCR beta VDJ and CDR3 was genomic DNA. TCRdb re-analysed the reads in MiXCR, keeping a single row per CDR3 protein. This sample has about 150,000 distinct CDR3 sequences, with less than 60% found just once. This entry comes from a study of CD8+CD57+ T cells in acquired aplastic anemia. Study-level results: Patients and controls shared under 30 CD8+ CDR3 sequences, highly expressed in patients.

The length of the CDR3 is 15 residues. V shed 5 bases, J shed 6 bases, and the junction held 7 bases outside the gene matches. Per germline, CDR1 SGHTA and CDR2 FQGTGA. The specimen sequenced was sorted CD4+, CD8+, or CD8+CD57+ T cells (not recorded which) from PBMCs. The chain employs TRBV7-3 and TRBJ2-1, with 10 bases identical to TRBD2. The TCR was taken from a human donor with aplastic anemia. This CDR3 reads CASSITSGMFNEQFF. The CDR3 DNA sequence: TGTGCCAGCAGCATCACTAGCGGGATGTTCAATGAGCAGTTCTTC.